This is a list of T cell receptor beta chains from one sample in a study of blood T cell repertoires in COVID-19. The data were produced by immunoSEQ multiplex PCR, yet TCRdb's version contains in-frame clones alone and is incomplete. Of 250,000 or so clones in the sample, 88% were seen once. Sequencing was done on a sample of peripheral blood. These receptors were obtained from an older woman with acute or convalescent COVID-19. CDR3s include the opening cysteine and the closing phenylalanine or tryptophan. D genes are given only for firm matches. Clone sizes are given selectively: once, few, many, or a class where the clone is expanded.

j_gene | d_gene | v_gene | abundance | CDR3aa | CDR3nt
TRBJ1-5 | NA | TRBV7-2 | few | CASSLTGNNQPQHF | TGTGCCAGCAGCCTTACAGGGAACAATCAGCCCCAGCATTTT
TRBJ2-1 | TRBD2 | TRBV5-1 | NA | CASSGVAGYIYNEQFF | TGCGCCAGCAGTGGGGTAGCGGGATATATCTACAATGAGCAGTTCTTC
TRBJ2-1 | NA | TRBV30 | few | CAWTADSNEQFF | TGTGCCTGGACGGCAGACAGCAATGAGCAGTTCTTC
TRBJ2-2 | NA | TRBV2 | NA | CASSVALASRGNTGELFF | TGTGCCAGCAGTGTTGCTCTGGCCAGTCGGGGGAACACCGGGGAGCTGTTTTTT
TRBJ1-6 | TRBD1 | TRBV6-5 | NA | CASTPRQGGSPLHF | TGTGCCAGCACTCCTCGACAGGGGGGATCACCCCTCCACTTT
TRBJ1-5 | TRBD1 | TRBV19 | NA | CATRDRDNQPQHF | TGTGCCACTCGAGACAGGGACAATCAGCCCCAGCATTTT
TRBJ2-3 | NA | TRBV11-2 | NA | CASSLAVTGYSDTQYF | TGTGCCAGCAGCTTAGCAGTGACAGGTTATTCAGATACGCAGTATTTT
TRBJ1-5 | TRBD1 | TRBV6-1 | NA | CASSDKVQGARDSNQPQHF | TGTGCCAGCAGTGATAAGGTACAGGGGGCGCGGGATAGCAATCAGCCCCAGCATTTT
TRBJ2-5 | NA | TRBV12-5 | NA | CASGPGGYQETQYF | TGTGCTAGTGGACCCGGCGGGTACCAAGAGACCCAGTACTTC
TRBJ2-1 | TRBD2 | TRBV7-2 | NA | CASSTPGLAGGGGEQFF | TGTGCCAGCAGCACCCCGGGACTAGCGGGGGGCGGTGGAGAGCAGTTCTTC
TRBJ2-1 | NA | TRBV5-5 | NA | CASSLLRDEQFF | TGTGCCAGCAGCCTCCTGAGAGATGAGCAGTTCTTC
TRBJ2-5 | NA | TRBV7-2 | NA | CASSQGGLQETQYF | TGTGCCAGCAGCCAGGGGGGCCTCCAAGAGACCCAGTACTTC
TRBJ2-7 | NA | TRBV11-3 | NA | CASSRGYETQYF | TGTGCCAGCAGCCGGGGGTACGAAACGCAGTACTTC
TRBJ1-5 | NA | TRBV3-1/TRBV3-2 | NA | CASSQSHRDNQPQHF | TGTGCCAGCAGCCAAAGTCACAGGGACAATCAGCCCCAGCATTTT
TRBJ1-5 | NA | TRBV7-2 | NA | CASSLASGARLNQPQHF | TGTGCCAGCAGCTTAGCGAGCGGTGCCAGGCTAAATCAGCCCCAGCATTTT
TRBJ2-5 | TRBD2 | TRBV7-2 | NA | CASSLSLAGVAQYF | TGTGCCAGCAGCTTAAGCCTAGCGGGGGTAGCCCAGTACTTC
TRBJ2-5 | TRBD1 | TRBV11-1 | NA | CASSSDRAETQYF | TGTGCCAGCAGCTCGGACAGGGCGGAGACCCAGTACTTC
TRBJ2-6 | NA | TRBV3-1/TRBV3-2 | NA | CASSQAFGHPDPPGANVLTF | TGTGCCAGCAGCCAAGCTTTCGGACATCCGGATCCTCCTGGGGCCAACGTCCTGACTTTC
TRBJ1-2 | NA | TRBV6-5 | NA | CASRDSLMGYTF | TGTGCCAGCAGGGACAGCCTCATGGGCTACACCTTC
TRBJ1-3 | NA | TRBV4-1 | NA | CASSQDHSGDKGYF | TGCGCCAGCAGCCAAGATCATTCCGGTGACAAAGGATATTTT
TRBJ2-5 | TRBD2 | TRBV30 | NA | CAWRTSAVQETQYF | TGTGCCTGGAGGACTAGCGCTGTACAAGAGACCCAGTACTTC
TRBJ2-2 | TRBD1 | TRBV6-5 | once | CASSPTGGWAGELFF | TGTGCCAGCAGTCCAACAGGGGGCTGGGCCGGGGAGCTGTTTTTT
TRBJ1-5 | NA | TRBV12-5 | NA | CASGWGSQISNQPQHF | TGTGCTAGTGGGTGGGGCAGCCAGATTAGCAATCAGCCCCAGCATTTT
TRBJ1-2 | TRBD1 | TRBV5-4 | NA | CASSTRMTGGAGGYTF | TGTGCCAGCAGCACCCGGATGACAGGGGGCGCAGGTGGCTACACCTTC
TRBJ2-1 | TRBD1 | TRBV18 | NA | CASSHRDRARHEQFF | TGTGCCAGCTCACACCGGGACAGGGCAAGGCATGAGCAGTTCTTC
TRBJ1-5 | NA | TRBV25-1 | NA | CASSDGSRGSNQPQHF | TGTGCCAGCAGTGATGGGTCCAGGGGTAGCAATCAGCCCCAGCATTTT
TRBJ2-2 | TRBD2 | TRBV4-3 | NA | CASSQDLGLAGGGELFF | TGCGCCAGCAGCCAAGATCTGGGACTAGCGGGCGGCGGGGAGCTGTTTTTT
TRBJ1-1 | TRBD1 | TRBV30 | NA | CARDRGLSENTEAFF | TGTGCACGGGACAGGGGCCTCTCTGAGAACACTGAAGCTTTCTTT
TRBJ2-1 | TRBD2 | TRBV7-9 | NA | CASSPYGAGDSANEQFF | TGTGCCAGCAGCCCCTACGGAGCGGGAGACTCTGCCAATGAGCAGTTCTTC
TRBJ1-1 | NA | TRBV2 | once | CASSDPSRENTEAFF | TGTGCCAGCAGTGATCCGTCCCGGGAGAACACTGAAGCTTTCTTT
TRBJ2-6 | NA | TRBV13 | NA | CASSSSPFRGTGANVLTF | TGTGCCAGCAGCTCATCGCCGTTCAGGGGCACGGGGGCCAACGTCCTGACTTTC
TRBJ1-5 | NA | TRBV19 | NA | CASSIGAGHQPQHF | TGTGCCAGTAGTATAGGGGCAGGGCATCAGCCCCAGCATTTT
TRBJ2-2 | TRBD2 | TRBV4-1 | NA | CASSLAGAGGLANYANTGELFF | TGCGCCAGCAGCCTCGCGGGGGCGGGGGGACTAGCAAATTACGCGAACACCGGGGAGCTGTTTTTT
TRBJ1-2 | TRBD1 | TRBV10-2 | NA | CASSEPRTGNAYGYTF | TGCGCCAGCAGTGAACCAAGGACAGGTAACGCATATGGCTACACCTTC
TRBJ1-4 | NA | TRBV28 | NA | CASSWGKSPVLF | TGTGCCAGCAGCTGGGGCAAGAGCCCCGTCCTTTTT
TRBJ2-5 | TRBD2 | TRBV5-1 | NA | CASSLDLAGGIEETQYF | TGCGCCAGCAGCCTGGACTTAGCGGGGGGGATTGAAGAGACCCAGTACTTC
TRBJ1-4 | TRBD1 | TRBV4-1 | NA | CASSQPDRESEKLFF | TGCGCCAGCAGCCAACCCGACAGGGAGTCTGAAAAACTGTTTTTT
TRBJ2-7 | NA | TRBV14 | NA | CASSQIRGSRYEQYF | TGTGCCAGCAGCCAGATTCGGGGGTCCCGCTACGAGCAGTACTTC
TRBJ2-2 | NA | TRBV9 | few | CASSVAGELFF | TGTGCCAGCAGCGTAGCTGGGGAGCTGTTTTTT
TRBJ2-4 | NA | TRBV24-1 | NA | CASRNRDIQYF | TGTGCCAGCCGGAATCGGGACATTCAGTACTTC
TRBJ2-7 | TRBD2 | TRBV9 | NA | CASSARSSGGRTHEQYF | TGTGCCAGCAGCGCCCGATCTAGCGGGGGGCGAACCCACGAGCAGTACTTC
TRBJ1-1 | TRBD1 | TRBV6-5 | NA | CASSPPGGGNTEAFF | TGTGCCAGCAGTCCCCCAGGGGGCGGCAACACTGAAGCTTTCTTT
TRBJ2-5 | NA | TRBV5-5 | few | CASSLASQETQYF | TGTGCCAGCAGCTTGGCCAGTCAAGAGACCCAGTACTTC
TRBJ2-3 | TRBD1 | TRBV6-6 | NA | CASGEGQGDTDTQYF | TGTGCCAGCGGAGAGGGACAGGGGGACACAGATACGCAGTATTTT